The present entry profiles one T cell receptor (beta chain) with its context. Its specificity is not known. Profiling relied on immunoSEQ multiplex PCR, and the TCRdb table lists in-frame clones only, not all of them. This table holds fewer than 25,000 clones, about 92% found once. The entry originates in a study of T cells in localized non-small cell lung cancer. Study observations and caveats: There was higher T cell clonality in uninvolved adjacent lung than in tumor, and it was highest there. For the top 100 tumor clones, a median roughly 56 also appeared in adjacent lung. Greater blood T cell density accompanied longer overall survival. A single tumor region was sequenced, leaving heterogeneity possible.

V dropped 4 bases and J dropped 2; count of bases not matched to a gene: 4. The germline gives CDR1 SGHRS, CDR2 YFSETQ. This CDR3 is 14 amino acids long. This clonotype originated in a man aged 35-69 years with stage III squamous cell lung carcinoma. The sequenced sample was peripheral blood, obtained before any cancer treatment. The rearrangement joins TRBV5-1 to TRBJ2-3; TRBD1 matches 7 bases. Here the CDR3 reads CASSRDRPTDTQYF. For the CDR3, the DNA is TGCGCCAGCAGCAGGGACAGACCCACAGATACGCAGTATTTT.